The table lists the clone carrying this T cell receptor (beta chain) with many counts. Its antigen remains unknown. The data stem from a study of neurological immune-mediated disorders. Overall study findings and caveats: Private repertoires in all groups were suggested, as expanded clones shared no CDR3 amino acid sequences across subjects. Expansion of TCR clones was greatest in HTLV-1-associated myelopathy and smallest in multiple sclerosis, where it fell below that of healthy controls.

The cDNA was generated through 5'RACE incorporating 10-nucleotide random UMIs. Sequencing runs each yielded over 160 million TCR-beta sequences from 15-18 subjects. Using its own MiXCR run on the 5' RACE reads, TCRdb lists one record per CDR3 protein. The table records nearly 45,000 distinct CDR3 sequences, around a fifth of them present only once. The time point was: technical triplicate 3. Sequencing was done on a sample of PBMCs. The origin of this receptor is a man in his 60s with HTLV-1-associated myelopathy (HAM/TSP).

For the CDR3, the DNA is TGTGCCACCAGCAGAGATCAGATTGATACGCAGTATTTT. This encodes CATSRDQIDTQYF. The rearrangement links TRBV15 to TRBJ2-3, with unresolved D. The germline gives CDR1 LNHNV, CDR2 YYDKDF (reference sequence). The ends were cut back, 0 bases at V and 6 bases at J, with 7 bases in the middle. The CDR3 length is 13 residues.